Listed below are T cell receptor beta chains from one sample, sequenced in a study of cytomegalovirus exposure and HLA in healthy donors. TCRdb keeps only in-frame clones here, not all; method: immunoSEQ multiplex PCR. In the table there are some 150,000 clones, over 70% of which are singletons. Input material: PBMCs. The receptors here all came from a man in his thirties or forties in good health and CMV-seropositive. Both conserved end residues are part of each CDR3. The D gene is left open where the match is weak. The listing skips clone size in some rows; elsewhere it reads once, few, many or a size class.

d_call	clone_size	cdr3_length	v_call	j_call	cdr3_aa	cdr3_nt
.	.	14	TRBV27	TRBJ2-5	CASSPLGSQETQYF	TGTGCCAGCAGCCCTCTCGGGAGCCAAGAGACCCAGTACTTC
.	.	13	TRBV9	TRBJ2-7	CASSVLSEGGQYF	TGTGCCAGCAGCGTCCTCTCCGAGGGTGGGCAGTACTTC
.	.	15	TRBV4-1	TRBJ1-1	CASSQDPGWDTEAFF	TGCGCCAGCAGCCAAGATCCCGGGTGGGACACTGAAGCTTTCTTT
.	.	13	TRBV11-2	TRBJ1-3	CAGGGRQENTIYF	TGTGCCGGCGGGGGCAGGCAGGAAAACACCATATATTTT
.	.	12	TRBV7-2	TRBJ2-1	CASSVEVGEQFF	TGTGCCAGCAGCGTCGAGGTCGGTGAGCAGTTCTTC
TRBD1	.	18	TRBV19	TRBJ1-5	CASSPLWDRLYSNQPQHF	TGTGCCAGTAGTCCCCTGTGGGACAGATTGTATAGCAATCAGCCCCAGCATTTT
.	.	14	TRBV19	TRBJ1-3	CASRERTSGNTIYF	TGTGCCAGTAGGGAGCGGACCTCTGGAAACACCATATATTTT
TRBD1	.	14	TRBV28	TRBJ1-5	CASSLVGGHQPQHF	TGTGCCAGCAGTTTAGTAGGGGGCCATCAGCCCCAGCATTTT
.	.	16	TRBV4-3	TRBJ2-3	CASSHVPGEEGDTQYF	TGCGCCAGCAGCCACGTCCCGGGTGAGGAGGGAGATACGCAGTATTTT
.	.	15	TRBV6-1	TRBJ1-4	CASRQGWGGGEKLFF	TGTGCCAGCAGGCAAGGATGGGGGGGAGGAGAAAAACTGTTTTTT
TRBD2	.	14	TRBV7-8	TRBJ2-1	CASSFLAGGREQFF	TGTGCCAGCAGCTTTCTAGCGGGGGGGCGTGAGCAGTTCTTC
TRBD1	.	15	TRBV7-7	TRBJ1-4	CASSRTGSPNEKLFF	TGTGCCAGCAGCAGGACAGGTTCCCCTAATGAAAAACTGTTTTTT
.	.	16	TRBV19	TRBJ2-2	CASRANTGTNTGELFF	TGTGCCAGTAGAGCAAATACAGGGACGAACACCGGGGAGCTGTTTTTT
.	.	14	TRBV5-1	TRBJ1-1	CASSFQGYGTEAFF	TGCGCCAGCAGCTTCCAGGGATACGGCACTGAAGCTTTCTTT
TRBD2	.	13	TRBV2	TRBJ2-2	CAMRAGGTGELFF	TGTGCCATGAGAGCGGGGGGTACCGGGGAGCTGTTTTTT
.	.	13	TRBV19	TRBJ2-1	CASNSPPYNEQFF	TGTGCCAGTAACAGTCCACCCTACAATGAGCAGTTCTTC
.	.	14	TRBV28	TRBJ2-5	CASSRVYSGETQYF	TGTGCCAGCAGTAGAGTTTATAGTGGAGAGACCCAGTACTTC
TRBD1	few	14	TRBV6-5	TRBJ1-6	CASLDRGGRSPLHF	TGTGCCAGCCTCGACAGGGGTGGTAGATCACCCCTCCACTTT
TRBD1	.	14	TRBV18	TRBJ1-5	CASSPGQINQPQHF	TGTGCCAGCTCGCCGGGACAGATTAATCAGCCCCAGCATTTT
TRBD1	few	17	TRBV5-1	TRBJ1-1	CASRRGSAGQGPTEAFF	TGCGCCAGCAGGCGCGGGTCGGCGGGACAGGGGCCCACTGAAGCTTTCTTT
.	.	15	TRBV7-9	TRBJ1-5	CASSSTESGNQPQHF	TGTGCCAGCAGCTCCACAGAATCGGGCAATCAGCCCCAGCATTTT
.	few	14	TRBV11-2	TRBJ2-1	CASSPRRDYNEQFF	TGTGCCAGCAGCCCAAGGAGGGATTACAATGAGCAGTTCTTC
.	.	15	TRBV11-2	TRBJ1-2	CASSPLGGQKGGYTF	TGTGCCAGCAGTCCACTGGGGGGGCAGAAAGGGGGCTACACCTTC
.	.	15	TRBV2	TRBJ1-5	CASSEWFGRNQPQHF	TGTGCCAGCAGTGAATGGTTTGGGCGCAATCAGCCCCAGCATTTT
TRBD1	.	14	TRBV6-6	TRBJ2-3	CTSRPGQVADTQYF	TGTACCAGCAGGCCGGGACAGGTTGCAGATACGCAGTATTTT
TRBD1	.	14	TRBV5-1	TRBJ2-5	CASSLGQGIVTQYF	TGCGCCAGCAGCTTGGGACAGGGGATAGTGACCCAGTACTTC
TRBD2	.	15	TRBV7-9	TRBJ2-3	CASSWSGGETDTQYF	TGTGCCAGCAGCTGGAGCGGGGGCGAGACAGATACGCAGTATTTT
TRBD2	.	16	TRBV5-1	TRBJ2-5	CASSLGGSGSGETQYF	TGCGCCAGCAGCTTGGGAGGTAGCGGGAGTGGGGAGACCCAGTACTTC
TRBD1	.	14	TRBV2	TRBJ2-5	CASSEDRGYKTQYF	TGTGCCAGCAGTGAGGACAGGGGGTACAAGACCCAGTACTTC
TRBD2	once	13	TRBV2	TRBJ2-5	CASRERGLETQYF	TGTGCCAGCAGGGAGCGGGGGCTGGAGACCCAGTACTTC
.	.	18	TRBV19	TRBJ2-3	CASDNAIVTGVSTDTQYF	TGTGCCAGTGATAATGCAATAGTAACAGGAGTGAGCACAGATACGCAGTATTTT
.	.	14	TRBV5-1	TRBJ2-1	CASRPGNQGDEQFF	TGCGCCAGCAGACCAGGGAACCAAGGAGATGAGCAGTTCTTC
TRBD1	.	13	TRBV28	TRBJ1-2	CASSTGGNYGYTF	TGTGCCAGCAGCACAGGGGGCAACTATGGCTACACCTTC
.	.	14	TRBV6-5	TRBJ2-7	CASSYLNNPYEQYF	TGTGCCAGCAGTTACCTTAACAATCCCTACGAGCAGTACTTC
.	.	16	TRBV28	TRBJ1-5	CASSIPGHQGNQPQHF	TGTGCCAGCAGTATACCGGGACACCAAGGCAATCAGCCCCAGCATTTT
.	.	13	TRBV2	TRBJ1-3	CASTWTTGNTIYF	TGTGCCAGCACCTGGACAACCGGAAACACCATATATTTT
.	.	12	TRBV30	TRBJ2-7	CAWSEGQSRIYF	TGTGCCTGGAGTGAAGGACAGTCCCGTATCTACTTC
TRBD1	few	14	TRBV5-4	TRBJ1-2	CASSRDRGVYGYTF	TGTGCCAGCAGCCGGGACAGGGGGGTCTATGGCTACACCTTC
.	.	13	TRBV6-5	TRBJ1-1	CASTRDTNTEAFF	TGTGCCAGCACGCGGGATACGAACACTGAAGCTTTCTTT
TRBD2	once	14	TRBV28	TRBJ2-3	CASSFLAGVDTQYF	TGTGCCAGCAGTTTCCTAGCGGGAGTTGATACGCAGTATTTT
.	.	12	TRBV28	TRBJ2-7	CASSGRGYEQYF	TGTGCCAGCAGTGGCAGGGGCTACGAGCAGTACTTC
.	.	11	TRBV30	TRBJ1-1	CAYQGVSEAFF	TGTGCCTACCAAGGGGTCTCCGAAGCTTTCTTT
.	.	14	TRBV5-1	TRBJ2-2	CASSFGTVTGELFF	TGCGCCAGCAGCTTTGGGACTGTTACCGGGGAGCTGTTTTTT
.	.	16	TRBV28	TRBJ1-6	CASSLFGPGPNSPLHF	TGTGCCAGCAGTTTATTCGGTCCAGGGCCCAATTCACCCCTCCACTTT